The 32 T cell receptor beta chains below come from one sample, sequenced in a study of cytomegalovirus exposure and HLA in healthy donors. 60 Vbeta and 13 Jbeta primers were used in PCR. The assay was immunoSEQ multiplex PCR, and TCRdb's table has in-frame clones only and misses some. The table records 170,000 or so clones, over 70% of them present only once. Sequencing used PBMCs. These receptors came from a woman aged 50 to 60 in good health and CMV-seronegative.

This clone was found a few times. This chain connects TRBV9 to TRBJ1-1, with D unclear. The CDR3 loop spans 14 amino acids. The germline V gene has CDR1 SGDLS and CDR2 YYNGEE. Between the trimmed V and J ends, which lost 3 bases and 2 bases, there was a span of 11 bases. The CDR3 reads CASSEEGSNTEAFF. The CDR3, as DNA: TGTGCCAGCAGCGAGGAGGGATCTAACACTGAAGCTTTCTTT.

V and J are TRBV5-8 and TRBJ2-3, with 15 bases fitting TRBD2. CDR1 is SGHTS, CDR2 YDEGEE, per germline. V dropped 4 bases and J dropped 6; count of bases not matched to a gene: 3. The CDR3 is made up of 15 amino acids. The CDR3 spells CASSLGTSGRDTQYF. The CDR3 region has the DNA TGTGCCAGCAGCCTCGGGACTAGCGGGAGGGATACGCAGTATTTT.

This chain uses TRBV19 with TRBJ2-1; weak D call: TRBD2 (6 bases). The germline V and J ends were trimmed by 7 bases and 3 bases, with 19 bases remaining between them. CDR1 is LNHDA, CDR2 SQIVND, per germline (reference sequence). There are 16 residues in the CDR3. The CDR3 is CASNRGTLPFYNEQFF. The CDR3 DNA sequence: TGTGCCAGTAACCGAGGGACTCTGCCTTTCTACAATGAGCAGTTCTTC. Looking up the rest from reference TRBV19 and TRBJ2-1 gives the full variable domain: DGGITQSPKYLFRKEGQNVTLSCEQNLNHDAMYWYRQDPGQGLRLIYYSQIVNDFQKGDIAEGYSVSREKKESFPLTVTSAQKNPTAFYLCASNRGTLPFYNEQFFGPGTRLTVL.

The chain combines TRBV7-6 with TRBJ2-3, with TRBD1 identical over 8 bases. V was clipped by 1 base and J by 3 bases; unmatched bases: 6. Germline V gene lookup returns CDR1 SGHVS and CDR2 FNYEAQ. The CDR3 spans 16 residues. The CDR3 is CASSLGSQGATDTQYF. CDR3 in DNA: TGTGCCAGCAGCTTAGGTAGCCAGGGGGCTACAGATACGCAGTATTTT.

The chain is built from TRBV18 and TRBJ2-7, with a weak D call TRBD1 (6 bases). This CDR3 spans 14 amino acids. Looked up from germline, CDR1 is KGHSH and CDR2 is LQKENI. Trimming left V 3 bases short and J 6 bases short, with 15 bases between. The CDR3 sequence: CASSPEQGRAEQYF. The CDR3 bases are TGTGCCAGCTCACCCGAACAGGGACGCGCCGAGCAGTACTTC.

The genes are TRBV28 and TRBJ2-7; D might be TRBD2 (5 bases). V was cut by 6 bases and J by 0 bases, with 18 bases left in between. Germline V lookup: CDR1 MDHEN, CDR2 SYDVKM. This CDR3 is 16 amino acids long. CDR3 nucleotides: TGTGCCAGCAGCCCTACCGGGATCTTGGCCTCCTACGAGCAGTACTTC. Its translation is CASSPTGILASYEQYF.

This sequence joins TRBV12-5 and TRBJ1-5, with D unclear. The CDR3 is 17 residues long. Trimming took 3 bases from V and 0 from J, leaving 15 bases between them. CDR1 and CDR2 from the germline V gene are LGHNT and FRNRAP. CDR3 protein: CASGFLVVEYSNQPQHF. The CDR3 DNA reads as TGTGCTAGTGGTTTTCTAGTTGTTGAGTATAGCAATCAGCCCCAGCATTTT.

The V call is TRBV30, the J call TRBJ1-5, with D unresolved. The CDR3 loop spans 14 amino acids. The V and J ends lost 0 bases and 6 bases respectively, with 12 bases between them. Germline V gene data show CDR1 as GTSNPN and CDR2 as SVGIG (reference sequence). For the CDR3, the DNA is TGTGCCTGGAGTGTTATCGGGGTGGTTCAGCCCCAGCATTTT. This translates into CAWSVIGVVQPQHF. Supplemented by reference TRBV30 and TRBJ1-5, the full variable domain reads SQTIHQWPATLVQPVGSPLSLECTVEGTSNPNLYWYRQAAGRGLQLLFYSVGIGQISSEVPQNLSASRPQDRQFILSSKKLLLSDSGFYLCAWSVIGVVQPQHFGDGTRLSIL.

The chain is built from TRBV19 and TRBJ1-5, with 8 bases lining up with TRBD1. There are 14 residues in the CDR3. Per the germline V gene, CDR1 is LNHDA and CDR2 is SQIVND (reference sequence). J gave up 6 bases and V 7 bases, and 8 bases lay outside the gene matches. The CDR3 nucleotides are TGTGCCAGTATGGGACAGGCATTCTTTCAGCCCCAGCATTTT. It is translated as CASMGQAFFQPQHF.

The chain's CDR3 is CASSPGTSGRANEQFF. CDR3 nucleotides: TGTGCCAGCAGCCCTGGGACTAGCGGGAGGGCTAATGAGCAGTTCTTC. The J gene is TRBJ2-1, the V gene TRBV27; 16 nucleotides line up with TRBD2. V trimming: 6 bases; J trimming: 7 bases; junction bases outside the gene matches: 6. CDR3 length: 16 amino acids. Germline V gives CDR1 MNHEY, CDR2 SMNVEV (reference sequence).

This sequence joins TRBV11-3 and TRBJ2-1; 12 nucleotides agree with TRBD2. Germline values: CDR1 SGHNT, CDR2 YENEEA. This CDR3 comprises 15 residues. V lost 1 base and J lost 10; bases outside the gene matches: 5. The CDR3 reads CASSLVASGRGEQFF. DNA of the CDR3: TGTGCCAGCAGCTTAGTGGCTAGCGGGAGGGGGGAGCAGTTCTTC. Drawing the rest from reference TRBV11-3 and TRBJ2-1, the complete variable domain is EAGVVQSPRYKIIEKKQPVAFWCNPISGHNTLYWYLQNLGQGPELLIRYENEEAVDDSQLPKDRFSAERLKGVDSTLKIQPAELGDSAVYLCASSLVASGRGEQFFGPGTRLTVL.

The chain employs TRBV29-1 and TRBJ2-1; the match to TRBD1 covers 8 bases. The CDR3 totals 13 residues. In germline, CDR1 is SQVTM, CDR2 ANQGSEA. V lost 4 bases to trimming and J lost 9 bases; unmatched junction nucleotides: 8. CDR3 amino acids: CSVAGQGRGEQFF. For the CDR3, the DNA is TGCAGCGTTGCCGGACAGGGCCGAGGTGAGCAGTTCTTC.

The V call is TRBV7-2, the J call TRBJ2-7; 9 bases are a match to TRBD2. The CDR3 sequence is 14 residues long. J gave up 1 base and V 3 bases, and 1 base lay outside the gene matches. The germline gives CDR1 SGHTA, CDR2 FQGNSA. CDR3 amino acids: CASSLGLASYEQYF. The CDR3 DNA sequence: TGTGCCAGCAGCTTGGGACTAGCTTCCTACGAGCAGTACTTC. The entire variable domain, with the rest obtained from reference TRBV7-2 and TRBJ2-7, is as follows: GAGVSQSPSNKVTEKGKDVELRCDPISGHTALYWYRQSLGQGLEFLIYFQGNSAPDKSGLPSDRFSAERTGGSVSTLTIQRTQQEDSAVYLCASSLGLASYEQYFGPGTRLTVT.

The V call is TRBV5-8, the J call TRBJ2-4; D is perhaps TRBD1 (5 bases). CDR1 is SGHTS, CDR2 YDEGEE, per germline. Trimming pared 1 base from V and 7 bases from J, leaving 9 bases between. The CDR3 runs 13 residues. Here the CDR3 reads CASSLKQGNIQYF. In nucleotides, the CDR3 is TGTGCCAGCAGCTTGAAGCAGGGTAACATTCAGTACTTC.

J is TRBJ1-4 and V is TRBV4-3; TRBD1 is a possible D gene (5 bases). The CDR3 runs to 15 residues. The germline V gene encodes CDR1 LGHNA and CDR2 YSLEER. Trimming cost V 1 base and J 5 bases, with 11 bases left between them. The chain's CDR3 is CASSQVGQSNEKLFF. CDR3 nucleotides: TGCGCCAGCAGCCAAGTGGGGCAATCGAATGAAAAACTGTTTTTT.

The chain is built from TRBV30 and TRBJ2-2; perhaps TRBD1 as D (6 bases). This CDR3 comprises 14 residues. From germline, CDR1 is GTSNPN and CDR2 SVGIG (reference sequence). V lost 5 bases, J lost 2 bases, and 12 bases lay in between. CDR3 in DNA: TGTGCCTGGGAGTGGACAGCAAACACCGGGGAGCTGTTTTTT. Residues: CAWEWTANTGELFF.

This chain links TRBV19 with TRBJ2-7; 11 bases fit TRBD1. Germline V CDR1 and CDR2: LNHDA, SQIVND (reference sequence). CDR3 length: 12 residues. The V segment lost 8 bases and the J segment 4 bases; nucleotides outside the gene matches: 1. The CDR3 sequence: CASGDRGYEQYF. CDR3 nucleotide sequence: TGTGCCAGTGGGGACAGGGGGTACGAGCAGTACTTC.

Only one count was recorded for this clone. The rearrangement joins TRBV28 to TRBJ2-7; D ambiguous. CDR3 length: 17 residues. Looked up from germline, CDR1 is MDHEN and CDR2 is SYDVKM. Trimming left V 0 bases short and J 1 base short, with 16 bases between. CDR3 amino acids: CASSLWGRPITSYEQYF. The CDR3 DNA follows: TGTGCCAGCAGTTTATGGGGCAGGCCTATTACGTCCTACGAGCAGTACTTC.

This rearrangement joins TRBV9 to TRBJ2-1; the match to TRBD2 covers 10 bases. This CDR3 spans 14 amino acids. Germline CDR1 and CDR2: SGDLS and YYNGEE. The V segment lost 3 bases and the J segment 15 bases; nucleotides outside the gene matches: 12. The CDR3 coding sequence is TGTGCCAGCAGCGCCAGGGCTAGCGGGGGCAGGGGGTTCTTC. It codes for CASSARASGGRGFF.

The rearrangement joins TRBV5-8 to TRBJ2-2; D gene ambiguous. From germline, CDR1 is SGHTS and CDR2 YDEGEE. Trimming stripped 3 bases from V and 4 bases from J, with 13 bases between. This CDR3 comprises 15 residues. The CDR3 region is CASSSRYRGTGELFF. The DNA of the CDR3 is TGTGCCAGCAGCTCCCGGTACCGCGGCACCGGGGAGCTGTTTTTT. The full variable domain, its missing parts supplied by reference TRBV5-8 and TRBJ2-2, is EAGVTQSPTHLIKTRGQQATLRCSPISGHTSVYWYQQALGLGLQFLLWYDEGEERNRGNFPPRFSGRQFPNYSSELNVNALELEDSALYLCASSSRYRGTGELFFGEGSRLTVL.

This clone was picked up one time. The chain recombines TRBV6-5 with TRBJ2-7; D is possibly TRBD1 (5 bases). V shed 6 bases and J shed 2 bases, with 14 bases lying between them. This CDR3 region has 14 residues. Germline V gene lookup returns CDR1 MNHEY and CDR2 SVGAGI. The CDR3 reads CASRQTVTTYEQYF. CDR3 bases: TGTGCCAGCAGGCAGACAGTTACAACCTACGAGCAGTACTTC.

J is TRBJ2-7 and V is TRBV28, with 7 bases aligning to TRBD2. Trimming took 6 bases from V and 3 from J; bases not matched to a gene: 8. Per germline, CDR1 MDHEN and CDR2 SYDVKM. This CDR3 has 14 residues. The CDR3, as DNA: TGTGCCAGCAGCCGGGCGGGAGCCAACTACGAGCAGTACTTC. It codes for CASSRAGANYEQYF.

The chain carries TRBV2 and TRBJ2-1, with D perhaps matching TRBD2 (7 bases). V dropped 5 bases and J dropped 9 bases, with 20 bases sitting between them. CDR3 length equals 15 residues. Germline CDR1 is SNHLY and CDR2 is FYNNEI. The CDR3 sequence: CASSSWRGEGGEQFF. The DNA for the CDR3 is TGTGCCAGCAGTTCCTGGAGGGGGGAGGGAGGTGAGCAGTTCTTC.

V gene TRBV7-3 combines with J gene TRBJ2-1, with 9 bases that match TRBD1. Germline V gene sequence: CDR1 SGHTA, CDR2 FQGTGA. This CDR3 spans 13 amino acids. V was clipped by 8 bases and J by 7 bases; unmatched bases: 6. This chain's CDR3 is CASSRDRENEQFF. As DNA, the CDR3 is TGTGCCAGCTCCCGGGACAGGGAAAATGAGCAGTTCTTC.

This chain connects TRBV15 to TRBJ2-6; D is undetermined. V was shortened by 0 bases and J by 1 base, with 7 bases between the two germline ends. The CDR3 has 16 residues. Germline V gene sequence: CDR1 LNHNV, CDR2 YYDKDF (reference sequence). As DNA, the CDR3 is TGTGCCACCAGCAGAGAGAGCGTATCTGGGGCCAACGTCCTGACTTTC. Amino acid sequence: CATSRESVSGANVLTF.

The V call is TRBV15, the J call TRBJ2-3; D is unclear. This CDR3 has 13 amino acids. From germline, CDR1 is LNHNV and CDR2 YYDKDF (reference sequence). V gave up 3 bases and J gave up 6 bases, with 10 bases separating them. The CDR3: CATSSHPRDTQYF. In DNA, the CDR3 is TGTGCCACCAGCAGCCACCCTCGGGATACGCAGTATTTT.

The V call is TRBV10-2, the J call TRBJ2-7; TRBD2 matches 7 bases. In germline, CDR1 is WSHSY, CDR2 SAAADI. The trim removed 4 bases at V and 4 bases at J, leaving 7 bases unmatched. The CDR3 runs 14 residues. The CDR3 coding sequence is TGCGCCAGCAGTGGGGGAGGGGTGCGGTACGAGCAGTACTTC. Amino acids: CASSGGGVRYEQYF.

V gene TRBV6-1 combines with J gene TRBJ1-5, with no clear D. V was clipped by 4 bases and J by 11 bases, with 9 bases between them. Germline V CDR1 and CDR2: MNHNS, SASEGT. The CDR3 contains 11 residues. CDR3 residues: CASSGGLAQHF. The CDR3 coding sequence is TGTGCCAGCAGTGGAGGCCTGGCCCAGCATTTT.

The chain carries TRBV11-2 and TRBJ1-1, with TRBD1 as a possible D gene (6 bases). Germline CDR1 and CDR2: SGHAT and FQNNGV. The CDR3 consists of 13 residues. Trimming shortened V by 1 base and J by 6 bases, and 9 bases separated the two germline ends. This chain's CDR3 is CASSLGQGSEAFF. CDR3 nucleotides: TGTGCCAGCAGCTTAGGGCAGGGGTCTGAAGCTTTCTTT.

The chain links TRBV29-1 to TRBJ2-1, with 11 bases aligning to TRBD2. Germline V lookup: CDR1 SQVTM, CDR2 ANQGSEA. This CDR3 is built from 15 residues. The ends lost 5 bases at V and 2 bases at J; junction bases unmatched: 5. CDR3 sequence: CSVQELAGAYNEQFF. For the CDR3, the DNA is TGCAGCGTTCAGGAACTAGCGGGAGCCTACAATGAGCAGTTCTTC.

The V call is TRBV18, the J call TRBJ1-1; 8 bases align to TRBD1. CDR3 length: 15 residues. V shed 2 bases, J shed 6 bases, and the junction held 8 bases outside the gene matches. Germline CDR1 reads KGHSH; CDR2 reads LQKENI. CDR3 in DNA: TGTGCCAGCTCACCAGTAAGCGGACAGGGATCTGAAGCTTTCTTT. Translation: CASSPVSGQGSEAFF.

This chain joins TRBV7-2 and TRBJ1-5, with D uncertain. CDR1 SGHTA and CDR2 FQGNSA come from the germline V gene. This CDR3 has 16 amino acids. The V end was cut by 6 bases, the J end by 7 bases, with 22 bases between. For the CDR3, the DNA is TGTGCCAGCAGTTCTCGTAGCGGGTCAGGCGGACAGCCCCAGCATTTT. Translated: CASSSRSGSGGQPQHF.